One TCR beta chain is described in this entry. Its antigen is undetermined. PCR or immunohistochemistry showed mismatch repair deficiency in every enrolled patient. The data were produced by immunoSEQ multiplex PCR, yet TCRdb's version contains in-frame clones alone and is incomplete. The sample carries under 95,000 clones, 81% recorded once. Germline CDR1 is MNHEY and CDR2 is SVGAGI. V was pared by 10 bases and J by 5 bases, with 20 bases between. The CDR3 consists of 14 residues. This entry comes from a study of PD-1 blockade in mismatch repair-deficient tumors. As for the study in general: All were previously treated, progressing patients with about 11 mismatch repair-deficient cancer types.

Broader study findings: Tumor-resident clones, often undetectable pretreatment in blood, expanded then contracted after pembrolizumab.

The input for sequencing was peripheral blood, taken 12 weeks after starting pembrolizumab. This sequence joins TRBV6-5 and TRBJ1-1, with D perhaps TRBD1 (5 bases). The sequence was obtained from an adult with mismatch repair-deficient cancer. The CDR3 DNA reads as TGTGCCACCTTGGAGACAGCCCGCTCTACTGAAGCTTTCTTT. Protein sequence: CATLETARSTEAFF.